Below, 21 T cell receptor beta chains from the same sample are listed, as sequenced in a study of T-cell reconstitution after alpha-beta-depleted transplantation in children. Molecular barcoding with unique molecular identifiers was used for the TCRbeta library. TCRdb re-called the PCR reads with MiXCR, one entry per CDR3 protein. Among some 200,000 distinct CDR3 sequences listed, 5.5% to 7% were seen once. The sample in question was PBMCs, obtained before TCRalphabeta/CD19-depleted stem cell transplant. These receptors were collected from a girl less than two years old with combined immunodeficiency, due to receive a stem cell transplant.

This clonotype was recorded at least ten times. This CDR3 reads CAWSGEGAHYGYTF. The CDR3 DNA follows: TGTGCCTGGAGTGGGGAGGGGGCCCACTATGGCTACACCTTC. This chain links TRBV30 with TRBJ1-2; TRBD1 matches at 7 bases. Germline V gene data show CDR1 as GTSNPN and CDR2 as SVGIG (reference sequence). The CDR3 has 14 residues. The J segment lost 3 bases and the V segment lost 1 base, leaving 5 bases of the junction unmatched.

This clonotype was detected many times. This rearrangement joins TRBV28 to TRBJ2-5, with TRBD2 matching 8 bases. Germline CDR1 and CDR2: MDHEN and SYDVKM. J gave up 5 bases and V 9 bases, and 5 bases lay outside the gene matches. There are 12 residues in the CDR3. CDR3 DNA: TGTGCCAGGGTAGCGGGAAGCGAGACCCAGTACTTC. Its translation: CARVAGSETQYF.

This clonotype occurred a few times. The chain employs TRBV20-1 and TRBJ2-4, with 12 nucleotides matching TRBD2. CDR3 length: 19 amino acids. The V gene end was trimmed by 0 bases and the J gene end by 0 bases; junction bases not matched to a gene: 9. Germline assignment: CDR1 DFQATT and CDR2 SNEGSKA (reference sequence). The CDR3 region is CSARDGLAGIRLAKNIQYF. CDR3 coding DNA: TGCAGTGCTAGAGATGGACTAGCGGGGATCCGACTAGCCAAAAACATTCAGTACTTC.

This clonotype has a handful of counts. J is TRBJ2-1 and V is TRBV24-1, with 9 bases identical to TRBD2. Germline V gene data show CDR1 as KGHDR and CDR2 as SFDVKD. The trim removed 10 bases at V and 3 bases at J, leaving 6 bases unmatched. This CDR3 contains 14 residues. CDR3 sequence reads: CATRGGASYNEQFF. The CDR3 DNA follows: TGTGCCACGCGCGGGGGGGCCAGCTACAATGAGCAGTTCTTC.

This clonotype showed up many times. The CDR3 spells CASSSGDTGELFF. The CDR3 coding sequence is TGTGCCAGCTCATCAGGGGACACCGGGGAGCTGTTTTTT. The gene calls are TRBV18 and TRBJ2-2, with a possible D match to TRBD1 (6 bases). The CDR3 runs 13 residues. Trimming removed 5 bases at V and 3 bases at J, with 7 bases between. Germline CDR1 reads KGHSH; CDR2 reads LQKENI. The whole variable domain, filled in from reference TRBV18 and TRBJ2-2, reads NAGVMQNPRHLVRRRGQEARLRCSPMKGHSHVYWYRQLPEEGLKFMVYLQKENIIDESGMPKERFSAEFPKEGPSILRIQQVVRGDSAAYFCASSSGDTGELFFGEGSRLTVL.

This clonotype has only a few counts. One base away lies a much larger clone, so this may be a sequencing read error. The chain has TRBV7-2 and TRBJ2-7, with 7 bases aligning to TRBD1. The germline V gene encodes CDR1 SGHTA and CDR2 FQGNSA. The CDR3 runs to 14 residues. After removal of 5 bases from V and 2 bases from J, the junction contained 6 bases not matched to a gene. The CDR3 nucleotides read TGTGCCAGCAGCGCCCGGGACAGCCCCTACGAGCAGTACTTC. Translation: CASSARDSPYEQYF.

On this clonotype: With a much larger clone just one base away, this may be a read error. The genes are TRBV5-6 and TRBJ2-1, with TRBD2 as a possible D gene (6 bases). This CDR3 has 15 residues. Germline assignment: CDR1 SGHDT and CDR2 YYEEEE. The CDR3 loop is CASSTNPGSYNERFF. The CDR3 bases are TGTGCCAGCAGCACCAACCCCGGGAGCTACAATGAGCGGTTCTTC.

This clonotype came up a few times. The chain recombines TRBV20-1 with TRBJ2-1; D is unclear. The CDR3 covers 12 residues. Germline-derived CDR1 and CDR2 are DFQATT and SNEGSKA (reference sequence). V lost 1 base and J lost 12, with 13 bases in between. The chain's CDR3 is CSARVAPPAQFF. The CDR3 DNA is TGCAGTGCTAGAGTTGCACCCCCGGCGCAGTTCTTC.

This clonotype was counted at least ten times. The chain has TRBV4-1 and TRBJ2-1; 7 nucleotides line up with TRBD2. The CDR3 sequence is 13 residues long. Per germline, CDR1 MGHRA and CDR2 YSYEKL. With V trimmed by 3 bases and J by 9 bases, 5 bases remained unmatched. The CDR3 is CASSQLGLGEQFF. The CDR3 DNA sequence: TGCGCCAGCAGCCAGCTTGGACTAGGTGAGCAGTTCTTC.

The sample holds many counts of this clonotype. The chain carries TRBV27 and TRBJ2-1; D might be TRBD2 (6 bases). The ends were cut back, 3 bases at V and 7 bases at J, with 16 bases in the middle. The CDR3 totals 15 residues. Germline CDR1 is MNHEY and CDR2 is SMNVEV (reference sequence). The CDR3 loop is CASSFPGLIQNEQFF. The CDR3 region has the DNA TGTGCCAGCAGTTTTCCCGGACTAATTCAAAATGAGCAGTTCTTC.

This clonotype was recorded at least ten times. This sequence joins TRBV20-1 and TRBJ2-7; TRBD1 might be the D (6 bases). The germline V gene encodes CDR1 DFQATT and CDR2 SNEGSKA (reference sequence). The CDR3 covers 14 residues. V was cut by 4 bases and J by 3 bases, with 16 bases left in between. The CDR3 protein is CSATPPGTIYEQYF. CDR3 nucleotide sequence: TGCAGTGCTACGCCACCCGGGACAATCTACGAGCAGTACTTC.

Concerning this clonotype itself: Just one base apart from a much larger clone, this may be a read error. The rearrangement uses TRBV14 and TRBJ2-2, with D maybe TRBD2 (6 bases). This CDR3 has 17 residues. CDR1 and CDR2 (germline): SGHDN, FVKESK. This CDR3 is CASSQEPGWVNGGELVF. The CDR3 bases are TGTGCCAGCAGCCAAGAACCCGGGTGGGTTAACGGCGGGGAGCTGGTTTTT. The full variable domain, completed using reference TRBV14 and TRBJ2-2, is EAGVTQFPSHSVIEKGQTVTLRCDPISGHDNLYWYRRVMGKEIKFLLHFVKESKQDESGMPNNRFLAERTGGTYSTLKVQPAELEDSGVYFCASSQEPGWVNGGELVFGEGSRLTVL.

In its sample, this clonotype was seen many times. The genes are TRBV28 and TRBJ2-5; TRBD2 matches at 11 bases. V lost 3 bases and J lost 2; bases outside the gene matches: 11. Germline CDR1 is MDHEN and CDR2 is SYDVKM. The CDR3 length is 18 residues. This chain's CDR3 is CASSFPFSGGVRQETQYF. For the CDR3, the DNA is TGTGCCAGCAGTTTCCCCTTTAGCGGGGGGGTCAGGCAAGAGACCCAGTACTTC.

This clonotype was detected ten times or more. The CDR3 coding sequence is TGCGCCAGCAGCCAAGACCCGCAGGGACTCTCCTACGAGCAGTACTTC. Protein: CASSQDPQGLSYEQYF. The chain uses TRBV4-1 and TRBJ2-7; D may be TRBD2 (6 bases). V lost 0 bases, J lost 0 bases, and 12 bases lay in between. The CDR3 runs to 16 residues. Germline-derived CDR1 and CDR2 are MGHRA and YSYEKL.

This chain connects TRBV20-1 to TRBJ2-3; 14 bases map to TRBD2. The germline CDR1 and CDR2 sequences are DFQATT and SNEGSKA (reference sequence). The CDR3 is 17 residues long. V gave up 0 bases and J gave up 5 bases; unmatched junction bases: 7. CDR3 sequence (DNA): TGCAGTGCTAGAGATCGTTTGGGGACTAGCGGGGGAGATACGCAGTATTTT. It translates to CSARDRLGTSGGDTQYF.

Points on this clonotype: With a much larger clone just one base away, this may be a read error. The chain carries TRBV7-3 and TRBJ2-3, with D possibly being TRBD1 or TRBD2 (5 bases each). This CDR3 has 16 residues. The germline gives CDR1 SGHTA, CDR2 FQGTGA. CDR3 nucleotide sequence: TGTGTCAGCAGCTTAGGACCACTAGGGGGCACAGATACGCAGTATTTT. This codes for CVSSLGPLGGTDTQYF.

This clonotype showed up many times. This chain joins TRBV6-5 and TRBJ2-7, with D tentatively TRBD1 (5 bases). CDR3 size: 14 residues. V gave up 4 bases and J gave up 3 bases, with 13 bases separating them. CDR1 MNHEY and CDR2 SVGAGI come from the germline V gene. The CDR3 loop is CASSSVTEDYEQYF. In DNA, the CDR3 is TGTGCCAGCAGTTCCGTGACAGAAGACTACGAGCAGTACTTC.

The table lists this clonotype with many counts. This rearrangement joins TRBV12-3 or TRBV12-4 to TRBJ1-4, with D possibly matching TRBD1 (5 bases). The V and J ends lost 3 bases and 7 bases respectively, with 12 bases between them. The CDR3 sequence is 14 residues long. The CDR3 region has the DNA TGTGCCAGCAGTTTGGGCAGGAGGGGTGAAAAACTGTTTTTT. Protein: CASSLGRRGEKLFF.

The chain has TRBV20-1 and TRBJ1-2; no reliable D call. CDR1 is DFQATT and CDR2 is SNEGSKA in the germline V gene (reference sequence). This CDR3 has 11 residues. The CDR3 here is CRDLAFYGYTF. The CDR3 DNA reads TGCAGGGACCTAGCTTTCTATGGCTACACCTTC.

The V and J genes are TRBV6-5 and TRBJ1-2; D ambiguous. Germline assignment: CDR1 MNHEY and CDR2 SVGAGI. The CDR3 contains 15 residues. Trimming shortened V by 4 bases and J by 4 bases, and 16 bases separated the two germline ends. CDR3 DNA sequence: TGTGCCAGCAGTTCAAACGCGGGGTACGCCTATGGCTACACCTTC. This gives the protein CASSSNAGYAYGYTF.

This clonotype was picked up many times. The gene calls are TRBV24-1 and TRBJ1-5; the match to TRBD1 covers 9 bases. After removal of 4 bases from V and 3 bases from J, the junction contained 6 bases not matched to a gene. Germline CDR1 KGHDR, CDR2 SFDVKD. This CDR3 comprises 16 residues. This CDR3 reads CATSEGTGRINQPQHF. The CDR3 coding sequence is TGTGCCACCAGTGAGGGGACAGGGAGAATCAATCAGCCCCAGCATTTT.